These 18 T cell receptor beta chains were all obtained from the same sample, sequenced in a study of T-cell reconstitution after alpha-beta-depleted transplantation in children (dated by TCRdb to 2016 to 2017). The library was prepared using PCR. TCRdb shows the sequencer as Illumina HiSeq 2500. TCR library preparation used molecular barcoding, with unique molecular identifiers applied to normalize quantification of the TCRbeta repertoire. The public reads were reanalyzed by TCRdb: fastp trimming at Q25, MiXCR alignment, in-frame beta chains only. Rows are combined by CDR3 protein, so each entry shows the most common genes and DNA. In all, the sample holds approximately 350,000 distinct CDR3 sequences, and around 15% of those were seen once. Of the sample, around two fifths falls within the top ten clones. The label giving this sample's treatment or condition can be read as: allogeneic hematopoietic cell transplantation with graft depleted of TCRalphabeta T cells and CD19 B cells.

Sequences were derived from PBMCs, mostly from graft donor cells, sampled 360 days after TCRalphabeta/CD19-depleted stem cell transplant. These receptors originate from a male patient between 2 and 10 years old who had a stem cell transplant for acute lymphoblastic leukemia, so the T cells may come from the graft donor.

The chain links TRBV29-1 to TRBJ1-2; 7 positions agree with TRBD1. The CDR3 sequence is 14 residues long. The J segment lost 0 bases and the V segment lost 7 bases, leaving 8 bases of the junction unmatched. Germline V gene data show CDR1 as SQVTM and CDR2 as ANQGSEA. The CDR3: CSARPDRANYGYTF. The CDR3 DNA reads as TGCAGCGCCCGGCCTGACAGGGCTAACTATGGCTACACCTTC.

This clonotype was picked up a small number of times. The gene calls are TRBV2 and TRBJ2-7; D is undetermined. With 7 bases removed from V and 3 bases from J, the gap between germline ends came to 19 bases. CDR1 is SNHLY and CDR2 is FYNNEI in the germline V gene. This CDR3 has 15 amino acids. This chain's CDR3 is CASKVVGAAVYEQYF. CDR3 sequence (DNA): TGTGCCAGCAAGGTGGTGGGCGCAGCCGTCTACGAGCAGTACTTC.

This clonotype was detected ten times or more. This sequence joins TRBV3-1 and TRBJ2-3; 10 positions agree with TRBD2. Per germline, CDR1 LGHDT and CDR2 YNNKEL (reference sequence). Unmatched junction bases numbered 2, after V lost 4 bases and J lost 4 bases. CDR3 length: 14 amino acids. CDR3 bases: TGTGCCAGCAGCCTCGGACTAGCGGCAGATACGCAGTATTTT. Its translation is CASSLGLAADTQYF.

This clonotype was counted between two and nine times. The chain couples TRBV6-5 to TRBJ2-1; 7 nucleotides line up with TRBD1. Per the germline V gene, CDR1 is MNHEY and CDR2 is SVGAGI. The junction had 6 bases not matched to a gene; V was cut back by 4 bases and J by 6 bases. The CDR3 is 14 amino acids. CDR3 DNA sequence: TGTGCCAGCAGTTTCGGGACAGCCTCCAATGAGCAGTTCTTC. Translation gives CASSFGTASNEQFF.

This clonotype was recorded at least ten times. The chain uses TRBV19 and TRBJ2-5; 7 bases align to TRBD1. The CDR3 spans 15 residues. The junction had 7 bases not matched to a gene; V was cut back by 5 bases and J by 1 base. Germline values: CDR1 LNHDA, CDR2 SQIVND (reference sequence). For the CDR3, the DNA is TGTGCCAGTAGTCCAGCTCGGGACAGCCAAGAGACCCAGTACTTC. Translated: CASSPARDSQETQYF.

This clonotype is a singleton in its sample. The J gene is TRBJ2-1, the V gene TRBV7-9, with 10 bases aligning to TRBD2. The CDR3 runs to 14 residues. J gave up 9 bases and V 4 bases, and 6 bases lay outside the gene matches. The germline V gene encodes CDR1 SEHNR and CDR2 FQNEAQ (reference sequence). The CDR3 sequence is CASSWPGLAFEQFF. In DNA form, the CDR3 reads TGTGCCAGCAGCTGGCCGGGACTAGCGTTTGAGCAGTTCTTC.

This chain connects TRBV3-1 to TRBJ2-1; 13 nucleotides match TRBD2. Per the germline V gene, CDR1 is LGHDT and CDR2 is YNNKEL (reference sequence). The CDR3 is made up of 17 amino acids. V shed 5 bases and J 4 bases; nucleotides not matched to a gene: 8. The CDR3 spells CASSTRRLAGGYNEQFF. The CDR3 DNA reads as TGTGCCAGCAGCACACGACGACTAGCGGGGGGTTACAATGAGCAGTTCTTC.

This clonotype came up a few times. CDR3 sequence: CSARRLAGKSSYEQYF. CDR3 nucleotides: TGCAGTGCAAGACGTCTAGCGGGAAAAAGCTCCTACGAGCAGTACTTC. The chain carries TRBV20-1 and TRBJ2-7; 9 bases are shared with TRBD2. In germline, CDR1 is DFQATT, CDR2 SNEGSKA (reference sequence). J gave up 0 bases and V 6 bases, and 12 bases lay outside the gene matches. The CDR3 covers 16 residues.

The chain joins TRBV30 to TRBJ2-7, with TRBD2 matching over 7 bases. The CDR3 contains 15 residues. V trimming: 2 bases; J trimming: 4 bases; junction bases outside the gene matches: 11. The germline gives CDR1 GTSNPN, CDR2 SVGIG (reference sequence). CDR3 loop: CAWSSPWGGRYEQYF. The CDR3, as DNA: TGTGCCTGGAGTAGCCCTTGGGGAGGGCGTTACGAGCAGTACTTC. The variable domain in full, with the rest retrieved from reference TRBV30 and TRBJ2-7, is SQTIHQWPATLVQPVGSPLSLECTVEGTSNPNLYWYRQAAGRGLQLLFYSVGIGQISSEVPQNLSASRPQDRQFILSSKKLLLSDSGFYLCAWSSPWGGRYEQYFGPGTRLTVT.

This clonotype was recorded many times. This chain links TRBV4-3 with TRBJ2-7, with no clear D. Germline-derived CDR1 and CDR2 are LGHNA and YSLEER. This CDR3 comprises 15 residues. Trimming shortened V by 1 base and J by 1 base, and 11 bases separated the two germline ends. The CDR3 DNA is TGCGCCAGCAGCCAAGGGTGGCTCCCATCCTACGAGCAGTACTTC. This translates into CASSQGWLPSYEQYF.

The chain uses TRBV6-5 and TRBJ1-1; D uncertain. With 2 bases removed from V and 2 bases from J, the gap between germline ends came to 12 bases. Germline lookup yields CDR1 MNHEY and CDR2 SVGAGI. This CDR3 is 15 amino acids long. In DNA form, the CDR3 reads TGTGCCAGCAGTTACGAGGGCTTTCAAAACACTGAAGCTTTCTTT. Amino acid sequence: CASSYEGFQNTEAFF.

The chain combines TRBV29-1 with TRBJ2-2; D unresolved. Germline lookup yields CDR1 SQVTM and CDR2 ANQGSEA. This CDR3 contains 13 residues. Trimming left V 6 bases short and J 0 bases short, with 8 bases between. The CDR3 DNA follows: TGCAGCGTCCTTCTGACGAACACCGGGGAGCTGTTTTTT. Encoded protein: CSVLLTNTGELFF.

By sample fraction, this clonotype is medium-sized. The chain has TRBV4-3 and TRBJ2-7, with D perhaps TRBD1 or TRBD2 (5 bases each). There are 17 residues in the CDR3. V was cut by 1 base and J by 0 bases, with 16 bases left in between. CDR1 and CDR2 from the germline V gene are LGHNA and YSLEER. The CDR3 DNA follows: TGCGCCAGCAGCCAAGCAAGGACCGGGACCACCTCCTACGAGCAGTACTTC. Its translation is CASSQARTGTTSYEQYF.

The genes are TRBV5-1 and TRBJ2-3; TRBD1 matches 9 bases. CDR3 size: 15 residues. V shed 4 bases and J 4 bases; nucleotides not matched to a gene: 7. Germline CDR1 SGHRS, CDR2 YFSETQ. The chain's CDR3 is CASSTRDRDADTQYF. Written as DNA, the CDR3 is TGCGCCAGCAGCACCCGGGACAGGGACGCAGATACGCAGTATTTT.

This clonotype was seen only a few times. The chain carries TRBV5-4 and TRBJ2-3, with a possible D match to TRBD1 (6 bases). CDR3 length: 16 residues. V was trimmed by 5 bases and J by 0 bases, leaving 16 bases between them. The germline V gene has CDR1 SGHNT and CDR2 YYREEE (reference sequence). DNA for the CDR3: TGTGCCAGCAGGACATGGACAGCTCTTAGCACAGATACGCAGTATTTT. It codes for CASRTWTALSTDTQYF.

The sample holds a few counts of this clonotype. The rearrangement links TRBV10-3 to TRBJ2-6; D uncertain. Between the trimmed V and J ends, which lost 4 bases and 4 bases, there was a span of 14 bases. Germline V gene sequence: CDR1 ENHRY, CDR2 SYGVKD. This CDR3 has 16 amino acids. Written as DNA, the CDR3 is TGTGCCATCAGTGGGACCCATGCGGCCGGGGCCAACGTCCTGACTTTC. The encoded protein is CAISGTHAAGANVLTF.

This chain links TRBV7-2 with TRBJ2-1; 8 nucleotides agree with TRBD1. V dropped 2 bases and J dropped 5; count of bases not matched to a gene: 5. This CDR3 region has 15 residues. CDR1 and CDR2 (germline): SGHTA, FQGNSA. The CDR3 DNA reads TGTGCCAGCAGCTTATCCGGGACAGGTCACAATGAGCAGTTCTTC. Translation: CASSLSGTGHNEQFF.

This chain links TRBV4-2 with TRBJ2-1; 8 bases match TRBD2. The J segment lost 8 bases and the V segment lost 6 bases, leaving 9 bases of the junction unmatched. The CDR3 has 14 residues. Germline CDR1 LGHNA, CDR2 YNFKEQ. Written as DNA, the CDR3 is TGTGCCAGCAGTCCGGGACTAGTATTCGATGAGCAGTTCTTC. Translation: CASSPGLVFDEQFF.